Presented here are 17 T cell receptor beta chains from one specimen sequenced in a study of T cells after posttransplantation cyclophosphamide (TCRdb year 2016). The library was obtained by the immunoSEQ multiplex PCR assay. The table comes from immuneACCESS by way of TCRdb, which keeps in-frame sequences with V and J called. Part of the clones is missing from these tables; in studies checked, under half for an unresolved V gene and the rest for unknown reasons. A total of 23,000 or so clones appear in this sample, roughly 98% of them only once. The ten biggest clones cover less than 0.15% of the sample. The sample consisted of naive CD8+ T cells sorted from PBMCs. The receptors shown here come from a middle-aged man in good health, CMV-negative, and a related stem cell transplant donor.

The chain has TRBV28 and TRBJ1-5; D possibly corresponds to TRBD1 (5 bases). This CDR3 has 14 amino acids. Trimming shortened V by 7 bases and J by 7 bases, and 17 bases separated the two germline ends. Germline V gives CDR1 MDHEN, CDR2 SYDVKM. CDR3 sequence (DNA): TGTGCCAGCAAGATCGAGATGGACAAGCAGCCCCAGCATTTT. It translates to CASKIEMDKQPQHF.

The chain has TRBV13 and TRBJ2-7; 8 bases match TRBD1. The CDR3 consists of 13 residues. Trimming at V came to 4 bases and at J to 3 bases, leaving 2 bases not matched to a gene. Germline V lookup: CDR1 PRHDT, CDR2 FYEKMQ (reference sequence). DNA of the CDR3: TGTGCCAGCAGCTACGACAGGGGCTACGAGCAGTACTTC. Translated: CASSYDRGYEQYF.

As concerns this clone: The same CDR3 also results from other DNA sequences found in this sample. The CDR3 protein is CAISESASYEQYF. CDR3 in DNA: TGTGCCATCAGTGAGTCAGCTTCCTACGAGCAGTACTTC. This chain joins TRBV10-3 and TRBJ2-7; D unclear. V lost 0 bases and J 1 base, leaving 4 bases between the germline ends. Germline V gene sequence: CDR1 ENHRY, CDR2 SYGVKD. This CDR3 has 13 amino acids.

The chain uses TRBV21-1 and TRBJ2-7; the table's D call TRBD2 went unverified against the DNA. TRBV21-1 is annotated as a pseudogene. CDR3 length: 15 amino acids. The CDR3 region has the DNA TGTGCCAGCAGCAGAGTGGCGGCCCGGCCCTACGAGCAGTACTTC. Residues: CASSRVAARPYEQYF.

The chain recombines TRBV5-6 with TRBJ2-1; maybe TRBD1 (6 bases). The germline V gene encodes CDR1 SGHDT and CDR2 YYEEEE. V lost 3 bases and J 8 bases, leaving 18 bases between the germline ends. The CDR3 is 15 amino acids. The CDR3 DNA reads TGTGCCAGCAGCTCCGAGTATACAGGGTTAGATGAGCAGTTCTTC. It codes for CASSSEYTGLDEQFF.

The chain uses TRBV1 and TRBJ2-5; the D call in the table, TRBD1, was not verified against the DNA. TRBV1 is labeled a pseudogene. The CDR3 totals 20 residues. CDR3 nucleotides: TGCACCAGCAGCCAAGATTGCGGGGGACAGGCCCCGGAAGGGTGGGAGACCCAGTACTTC. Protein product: CTSSQDCGGQAPEGWETQYF.

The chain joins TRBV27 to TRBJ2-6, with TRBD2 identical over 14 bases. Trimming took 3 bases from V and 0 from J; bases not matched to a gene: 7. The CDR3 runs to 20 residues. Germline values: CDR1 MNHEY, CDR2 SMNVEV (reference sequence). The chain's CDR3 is CASSFLGLAGEPSGANVLTF. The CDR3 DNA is TGTGCCAGCAGTTTCCTGGGACTAGCGGGAGAACCCTCTGGGGCCAACGTCCTGACTTTC.

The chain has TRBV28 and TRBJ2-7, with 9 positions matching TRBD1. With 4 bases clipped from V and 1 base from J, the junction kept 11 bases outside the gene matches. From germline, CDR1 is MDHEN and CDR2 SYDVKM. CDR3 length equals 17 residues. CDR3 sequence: CASSSPGQGRSSYEQYF. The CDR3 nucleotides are TGTGCCAGCAGTTCCCCGGGACAGGGAAGGAGTTCCTACGAGCAGTACTTC.

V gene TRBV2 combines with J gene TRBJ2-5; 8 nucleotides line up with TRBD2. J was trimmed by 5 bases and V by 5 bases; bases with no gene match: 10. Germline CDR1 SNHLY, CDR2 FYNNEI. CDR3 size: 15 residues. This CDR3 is CASSKLTSARETQYF. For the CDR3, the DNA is TGTGCCAGCAGTAAACTGACTAGCGCTAGGGAGACCCAGTACTTC.

CDR3 loop: CASSEAHRVDTGELFF. The CDR3 DNA sequence: TGTGCCAGCAGTGAAGCCCACAGGGTTGACACCGGGGAGCTGTTTTTT. The chain couples TRBV6-1 to TRBJ2-2, with D possibly TRBD1 on 6 matching bases. Germline CDR1 MNHNS, CDR2 SASEGT. The CDR3 sequence is 16 residues long. The germline V and J ends were trimmed by 0 bases and 3 bases, with 11 bases remaining between them.

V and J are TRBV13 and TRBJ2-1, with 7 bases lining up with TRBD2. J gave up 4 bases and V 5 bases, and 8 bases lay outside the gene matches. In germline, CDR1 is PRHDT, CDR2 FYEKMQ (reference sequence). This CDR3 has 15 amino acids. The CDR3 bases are TGTGCCAGCAGCGTAAGCGGGGCTCAATACAATGAGCAGTTCTTC. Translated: CASSVSGAQYNEQFF.

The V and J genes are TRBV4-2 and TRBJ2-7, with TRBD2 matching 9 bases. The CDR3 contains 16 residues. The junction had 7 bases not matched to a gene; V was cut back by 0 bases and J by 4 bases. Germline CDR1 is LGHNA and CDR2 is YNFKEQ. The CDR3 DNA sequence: TGTGCCAGCAGCCAAGAAGAGCGGGAGGTCGTGTACGAGCAGTACTTC. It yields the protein CASSQEEREVVYEQYF.

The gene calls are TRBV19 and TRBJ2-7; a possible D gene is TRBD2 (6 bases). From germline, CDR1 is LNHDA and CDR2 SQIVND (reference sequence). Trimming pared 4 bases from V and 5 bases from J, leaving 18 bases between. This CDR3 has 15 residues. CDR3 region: CASSSRLDRPNEQYF. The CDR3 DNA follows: TGTGCCAGTAGTAGCCGACTAGACCGTCCGAACGAGCAGTACTTC.

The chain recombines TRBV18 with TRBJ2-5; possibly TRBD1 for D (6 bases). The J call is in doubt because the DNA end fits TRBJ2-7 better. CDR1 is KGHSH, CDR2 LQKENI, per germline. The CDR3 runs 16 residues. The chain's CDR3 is CASSLTGTLNSYEQYF. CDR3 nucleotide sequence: TGTGCCAGCTCACTGACCGGGACACTGAACTCCTACGAGCAGTACTTC.

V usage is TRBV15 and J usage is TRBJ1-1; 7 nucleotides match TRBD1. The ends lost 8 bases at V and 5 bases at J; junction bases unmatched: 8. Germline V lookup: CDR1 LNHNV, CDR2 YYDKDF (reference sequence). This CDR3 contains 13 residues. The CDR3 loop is CATHDRVGTEAFF. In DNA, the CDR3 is TGTGCCACCCATGACAGGGTGGGGACTGAAGCTTTCTTT.

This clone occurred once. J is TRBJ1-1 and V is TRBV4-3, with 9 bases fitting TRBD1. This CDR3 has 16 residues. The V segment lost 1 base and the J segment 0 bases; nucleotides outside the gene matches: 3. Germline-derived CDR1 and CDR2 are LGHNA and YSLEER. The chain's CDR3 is CASSQGTGAMNTEAFF. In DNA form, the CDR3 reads TGCGCCAGCAGCCAAGGGACAGGGGCCATGAACACTGAAGCTTTCTTT.

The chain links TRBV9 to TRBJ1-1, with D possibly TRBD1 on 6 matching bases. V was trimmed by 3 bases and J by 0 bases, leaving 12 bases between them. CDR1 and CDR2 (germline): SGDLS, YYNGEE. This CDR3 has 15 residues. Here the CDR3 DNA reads TGTGCCAGCAGCGCAGGGGACCTATTGAACACTGAAGCTTTCTTT. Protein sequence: CASSAGDLLNTEAFF.